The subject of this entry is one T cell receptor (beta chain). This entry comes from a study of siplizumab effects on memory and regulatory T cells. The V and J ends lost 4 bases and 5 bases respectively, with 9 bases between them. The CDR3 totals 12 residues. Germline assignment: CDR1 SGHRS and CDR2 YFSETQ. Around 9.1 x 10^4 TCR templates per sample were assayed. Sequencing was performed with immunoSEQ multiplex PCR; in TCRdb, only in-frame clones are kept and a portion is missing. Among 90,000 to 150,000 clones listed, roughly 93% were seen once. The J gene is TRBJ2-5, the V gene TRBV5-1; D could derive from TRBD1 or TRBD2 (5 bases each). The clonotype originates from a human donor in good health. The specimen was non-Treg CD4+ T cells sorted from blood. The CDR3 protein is CASSRGQETQYF. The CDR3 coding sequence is TGCGCCAGCAGCCGGGGCCAGGAGACCCAGTACTTC.